A selection of T cell receptor beta chains follows, all from one sample in a study of human T cells and chemical hapten exposure. TCRdb re-analysed the RACE reads in MiXCR, keeping a single row per CDR3 protein. The sample carries about 76,000 distinct CDR3 sequences, 10% to 15% recorded once. Sequencing was performed on whole blood, taken in connection with sensitization to the hapten diphenylcyclopropenone (DPC). These receptor sequences come from a woman aged 45-60 years with alopecia areata. Some clones in this sample may be carry-over from other donors' samples. The CDR3 runs from the conserved cysteine through the conserved F or W.

v_call	j_call	cdr3_aa
TRBV5-4	TRBJ1-2	CASRTGANYGYTF
TRBV29-1	TRBJ2-1	CSVEFGSYNEQFF
TRBV5-1	TRBJ2-2	CASSLDSPGVAGELFF
TRBV11-3	TRBJ2-1	CASSLDGRSSSYNEQFF
TRBV20-1	TRBJ2-5	CSARDPSGSQETQYF
TRBV4-2	TRBJ2-1	CASSQESLANEQFF
TRBV2	TRBJ1-2	CASSPGTGVGYTF
TRBV11-1	TRBJ1-1	CASSLNMAEAFF
TRBV5-1	TRBJ1-1	CASSWDTLTVVAFF
TRBV11-2	TRBJ2-6	CASSPASGANVLTF
TRBV20-1	TRBJ2-7	CSATLLAGGEQYF
TRBV12-3/TRBV12-4	TRBJ2-5	CASSWTSGILRSGETQYF
TRBV6-6	TRBJ2-7	CASSYAGYEQYF
TRBV6-5	TRBJ2-2	CASSSFRGDLANTGELFF
TRBV20-1	TRBJ2-5	CSARLLAGETQYF
TRBV20-1	TRBJ2-5	CSAPPTLAGDGTQYF
TRBV10-3	TRBJ1-5	CAISDPQGTSNQPQHF
TRBV29-1	TRBJ1-4	CSVGTLATNEKLFF
TRBV3-1	TRBJ1-5	CASSTQGYDQPQHF
TRBV2	TRBJ2-6	CASETGANVLTF
TRBV19	TRBJ1-5	CASNQGFVNQPQHF
TRBV11-2	TRBJ1-2	CASSLDPTYYGYTF
TRBV7-6	TRBJ2-1	CASSFEQGTYNEQFF
TRBV12-3/TRBV12-4	TRBJ1-2	CASRPGGGVMYYGYTF
TRBV2	TRBJ1-1	CASSPQGRTEAFF
TRBV3-1	TRBJ2-3	CASSQRTDTQYF
TRBV29-1	TRBJ2-5	CSVGLAGGSETQYF
TRBV12-3/TRBV12-4	TRBJ2-7	CATSPGGKGRLLNYEQYF
TRBV20-1	TRBJ2-4	CSARVTGTKNIQYF
TRBV29-1	TRBJ2-3	CSSEGMGDTQYF
TRBV6-6	TRBJ1-2	CASSYEGQGFHGYTF
TRBV15	TRBJ2-3	CATSRDGPAQYF
TRBV29-1	TRBJ2-1	CSVDSYNEQFF
TRBV11-2	TRBJ1-4	CASSLVPGINEKLFF
TRBV27	TRBJ1-1	CASKTPERRTEAFF
TRBV3-1	TRBJ2-7	CASSQDGTSGMSQYF
TRBV5-1	TRBJ1-1	CASSTQGAAEAFF
TRBV2	TRBJ2-2	CASSELQGNTGELFF
TRBV27	TRBJ1-6	CASSFGADSPLHF
TRBV29-1	TRBJ2-7	CSVQGQGYYEQYF
TRBV11-3	TRBJ2-2	CASSFGTSGSTGELFF
TRBV9	TRBJ1-1	CASSPRVTQNTEAFF
TRBV5-4	TRBJ2-1	CASSLSSLGVNEQFF
TRBV4-2	TRBJ1-3	CASSPLAGQGNTIYF
TRBV20-1	TRBJ2-3	CSARVPGAGAGTDTQYF
TRBV7-9	TRBJ1-1	CASSLSAGTGGGTEAFF
TRBV18	TRBJ1-1	CASSPPGSRVNTEAFF
TRBV20-1	TRBJ2-1	CSGLRTGSNNEQFF
TRBV7-6	TRBJ2-2	CASSLARSGRGTGELFF
TRBV20-1	TRBJ1-6	CSARVEQGTKPGPLYNSPLHF
TRBV7-3	TRBJ2-1	CASSPGLAGGKASYNEQFF
TRBV20-1	TRBJ2-1	CSAQPLAGVNEQFF
TRBV29-1	TRBJ1-1	CSAWTGLGTEAFF